The 28 T cell receptor beta chains listed next were all sequenced from one sample in a study of a mutant IDH1 vaccine in newly diagnosed glioma. Data came from immunoSEQ multiplex PCR; TCRdb stores just in-frame clones and leaves some out. The sample includes tens of thousands of clones, 70% to 80% seen only once; the top ten take 1.5% to 2%. The time point is: baseline, week 1 (first vaccination visit). As to treatment: pre-vaccination baseline after standard-of-care therapy. The material was PBMCs, obtained from a glioma patient treated with radiotherapy, temozolomide or both. Receptor source: a woman aged 40 to 55 with glioma.

The rearrangement uses TRBV2 and TRBJ2-2; 10 nucleotides match TRBD2. Germline V gives CDR1 SNHLY, CDR2 FYNNEI. The CDR3 is 16 amino acids. The trim removed 3 bases at V and 7 bases at J, leaving 8 bases unmatched. CDR3 sequence reads: CASSDRSGGAVGELFF. The DNA for the CDR3 is TGTGCCAGCAGTGATAGGAGCGGGGGGGCCGTCGGGGAGCTGTTTTTT.

The chain couples TRBV5-6 to TRBJ1-2, with unresolved D. The germline V gene encodes CDR1 SGHDT and CDR2 YYEEEE. The V gene lost 0 bases and the J gene lost 5 bases, with 8 bases spanning the gap. CDR3 length equals 13 residues. CDR3 protein: CASSLEERYGYTF. The CDR3, as DNA: TGTGCCAGCAGCTTGGAGGAAAGGTATGGCTACACCTTC.

This chain joins TRBV7-9 and TRBJ2-4; D unclear. CDR1 is SEHNR and CDR2 is FQNEAQ in the germline V gene (reference sequence). V lost 5 bases, J lost 0 bases, and 5 bases lay in between. The CDR3 covers 13 residues. The CDR3 loop reads CASSPLAKNIQYF. The CDR3 DNA is TGTGCCAGCAGCCCCCTAGCCAAAAACATTCAGTACTTC.

The chain has TRBV13 and TRBJ1-1; tentative D call: TRBD1 (6 bases). Deletions cut 5 bases from V and 4 bases from J, with 14 bases between. In germline, CDR1 is PRHDT, CDR2 FYEKMQ (reference sequence). The CDR3 is 14 residues long. CDR3 DNA sequence: TGTGCCAGCAGCGGATTTAGGGGGGTCACTGAAGCTTTCTTT. As protein: CASSGFRGVTEAFF.

The CDR3 region is CASSGPGQGNTEAFF. The CDR3 DNA is TGTGCCAGCAGTGGTCCGGGACAGGGGAACACTGAAGCTTTCTTT. The chain is built from TRBV2 and TRBJ1-1; 9 positions agree with TRBD1. V shed 4 bases, J shed 1 base, and the junction held 4 bases outside the gene matches. The CDR3 is made up of 15 amino acids. The germline CDR1 and CDR2 sequences are SNHLY and FYNNEI.

J is TRBJ2-7 and V is TRBV14; 8 bases map to TRBD1. The V and J ends lost 3 bases and 5 bases, in that order; junction bases with no gene match: 3. This CDR3 comprises 13 residues. Looked up from germline, CDR1 is SGHDN and CDR2 is FVKESK. In DNA form, the CDR3 reads TGTGCCAGCAGCCAGCCGGGACAGGACGAGCAGTACTTC. Encoded protein: CASSQPGQDEQYF.

This chain connects TRBV9 to TRBJ2-6; D is unclear. In germline, CDR1 is SGDLS, CDR2 YYNGEE. V was shortened by 0 bases and J by 1 base, with 5 bases between the two germline ends. The CDR3 consists of 15 residues. DNA for the CDR3: TGTGCCAGCAGCGTAGTAGTTTCTGGGGCCAACGTCCTGACTTTC. Amino acids: CASSVVVSGANVLTF.

The chain is built from TRBV7-6 and TRBJ2-7; D is possibly TRBD1 or TRBD2 (6 bases each). V was trimmed by 0 bases and J by 7 bases, leaving 19 bases between them. From germline, CDR1 is SGHVS and CDR2 FNYEAQ. The CDR3 totals 16 residues. CDR3 bases: TGTGCCAGCAGCTTAGCTCCACGGGGGCCCAAGGGGGAGCAGTACTTC. This gives the protein CASSLAPRGPKGEQYF.

Comments on this clone: At one end the junction does not follow the germline gene, possibly because of a read error. The chain employs TRBV7-7 and TRBJ2-3; TRBD1 might be the D (6 bases). This CDR3 is built from 14 residues. Germline V gives CDR1 SSHAT, CDR2 FNYEAQ (reference sequence). The CDR3 region is CASSFRPGADTQYF. CDR3 coding DNA: TGTGCTAGCAGCTTTCGCCCAGGGGCAGATACGCAGTATTTT.

The chain joins TRBV6-1 to TRBJ1-1, with TRBD1 as a possible D gene (5 bases). The CDR3 loop spans 15 amino acids. Germline assignment: CDR1 MNHNS and CDR2 SASEGT. V dropped 6 bases and J dropped 1 base, with 15 bases sitting between them. The CDR3: CASRDRGGGNTEAFF. In DNA, the CDR3 is TGTGCCAGCAGAGACCGTGGGGGGGGGAACACTGAAGCTTTCTTT.

In the case of this clone: Other nucleotide sequences in the sample specify the same CDR3. The chain is built from TRBV18 and TRBJ1-1; no definite D call. Looked up from germline, CDR1 is KGHSH and CDR2 is LQKENI. The CDR3 extends over 13 amino acids. V was shortened by 6 bases and J by 1 base, with 9 bases between the two germline ends. The CDR3 reads CASSGQSNTEAFF. The CDR3 DNA follows: TGTGCCAGCTCCGGCCAGTCGAACACTGAAGCTTTCTTT.

CDR3 loop: CASSLAGRGGAANEKLFF. DNA for the CDR3: TGCGCCAGCAGCTTGGCGGGCAGGGGTGGTGCAGCTAATGAAAAACTGTTTTTT. The chain is built from TRBV5-1 and TRBJ1-4; maybe TRBD1 (6 bases). The germline V gene has CDR1 SGHRS and CDR2 YFSETQ. The CDR3 has 18 residues. Trimming stripped 0 bases from V and 3 bases from J, with 18 bases between.

This clone was detected only once. The V and J genes are TRBV19 and TRBJ2-7; 7 positions agree with TRBD2. CDR3 length equals 14 residues. CDR1 is LNHDA and CDR2 is SQIVND in the germline V gene (reference sequence). Trimming cost V 3 bases and J 2 bases; bases outside gene matches: 4. The CDR3 loop is CASSIGSGAYEQYF. The CDR3, as DNA: TGTGCCAGTAGTATTGGGAGCGGGGCCTACGAGCAGTACTTC.

The rearrangement links TRBV21-1 to TRBJ1-5; the D call of TRBD1 is as the table states it, not checked on the DNA. TRBV21-1 is a pseudogene segment. This CDR3 region has 17 residues. The CDR3 protein is CASSRIDSYLSNQPQHF. The CDR3 coding sequence is TGTGCCAGCAGCCGCATCGACAGCTACCTTAGCAATCAGCCCCAGCATTTT.

CDR3 nucleotide sequence: TGTGCCAGCAAACGAACAGGGGGTGGGTACGAGCAGTACTTC. Translating it yields CASKRTGGGYEQYF. The chain links TRBV13 to TRBJ2-7, with TRBD1 matching over 8 bases. V dropped 7 bases and J dropped 4; count of bases not matched to a gene: 9. In germline, CDR1 is PRHDT, CDR2 FYEKMQ (reference sequence). This CDR3 contains 14 residues.

A few counts support this clone. This rearrangement joins TRBV30 to TRBJ1-1; D possibly corresponds to TRBD1 (6 bases). The CDR3 is 12 amino acids. The V gene lost 4 bases and the J gene lost 8 bases, with 14 bases spanning the gap. Germline assignment: CDR1 GTSNPN and CDR2 SVGIG (reference sequence). The CDR3 here is CAWISGTGEAFF. The CDR3 coding sequence is TGTGCCTGGATATCTGGAACAGGGGAAGCTTTCTTT.

The rearrangement joins TRBV18 to TRBJ2-1; D perhaps matches TRBD2 (7 bases). From germline, CDR1 is KGHSH and CDR2 LQKENI. The V gene lost 3 bases and the J gene lost 7 bases, with 16 bases spanning the gap. The CDR3 is 15 amino acids. The CDR3 region is CASSPSGGGRNEQFF. The DNA of the CDR3 is TGTGCCAGCTCACCTAGCGGCGGGGGCCGTAATGAGCAGTTCTTC.

The J gene is TRBJ2-7, the V gene TRBV19, with a tentative D call TRBD2 (5 bases). The CDR3 sequence is 13 residues long. V lost 4 bases and J lost 5, with 12 bases in between. CDR1 and CDR2 (germline): LNHDA, SQIVND (reference sequence). CDR3 coding DNA: TGTGCCAGTAGTAGCACGGGATCCCACGAGCAGTACTTC. Encoded protein: CASSSTGSHEQYF.

Here the CDR3 DNA reads TGCAGCGGTCACAGGGGGAACACTGAAGCTTTCTTT. This gives the protein CSGHRGNTEAFF. The rearrangement links TRBV29-1 to TRBJ1-1, with TRBD1 matching over 7 bases. The germline CDR1 and CDR2 sequences are SQVTM and ANQGSEA. This CDR3 comprises 12 residues. V gave up 7 bases and J gave up 1 base; unmatched junction bases: 3. The full variable domain, completed using reference TRBV29-1 and TRBJ1-1, is SAVISQKPSRDICQRGTSLTIQCQVDSQVTMMFWYRQQPGQSLTLIATANQGSEATYESGFVIDKFPISRPNLTFSTLTVSNMSPEDSSIYLCSGHRGNTEAFFGQGTRLTVV.

The chain uses TRBV7-9 and TRBJ1-2; D is unclear. With 4 bases removed from V and 2 bases from J, the gap between germline ends came to 11 bases. The CDR3 runs 14 residues. CDR1 is SEHNR and CDR2 is FQNEAQ in the germline V gene (reference sequence). Written as DNA, the CDR3 is TGTGCCAGCAGCTGGGAGGGATCCAACTATGGCTACACCTTC. Translated, it gives CASSWEGSNYGYTF.

The chain uses TRBV5-1 and TRBJ1-3, with 7 bases matching TRBD1. V lost 0 bases to trimming and J lost 2 bases; unmatched junction nucleotides: 5. The germline V gene encodes CDR1 SGHRS and CDR2 YFSETQ. The CDR3 spans 16 residues. The CDR3 region has the DNA TGCGCCAGCAGCTTGGGACAGGGAGGGGCTGGAAACACCATATATTTT. It specifies CASSLGQGGAGNTIYF.

This clone was counted between two and nine times. The chain recombines TRBV19 with TRBJ1-1; 7 nucleotides align to TRBD1. CDR1 and CDR2 from the germline V gene are LNHDA and SQIVND (reference sequence). Trimming removed 0 bases from V and 4 bases from J; junction bases left unmatched: 8. This CDR3 spans 16 amino acids. Here the CDR3 reads CASSIDRLAGGTEAFF. In nucleotides, the CDR3 is TGTGCCAGTAGTATAGATCGGTTAGCAGGGGGCACTGAAGCTTTCTTT. Filled out from reference TRBV19 and TRBJ1-1, the complete variable domain reads DGGITQSPKYLFRKEGQNVTLSCEQNLNHDAMYWYRQDPGQGLRLIYYSQIVNDFQKGDIAEGYSVSREKKESFPLTVTSAQKNPTAFYLCASSIDRLAGGTEAFFGQGTRLTVV.

J is TRBJ1-1 and V is TRBV19, with D possibly TRBD1 on 5 matching bases. The CDR3 is made up of 17 amino acids. The germline V gene encodes CDR1 LNHDA and CDR2 SQIVND (reference sequence). The germline V and J ends were trimmed by 6 bases and 1 base, with 21 bases remaining between them. CDR3 amino acids: CASRLWGTQRGNTEAFF. In nucleotides, the CDR3 is TGTGCCAGTAGACTCTGGGGGACCCAAAGGGGGAACACTGAAGCTTTCTTT. The full variable domain, its missing parts supplied by reference TRBV19 and TRBJ1-1, is DGGITQSPKYLFRKEGQNVTLSCEQNLNHDAMYWYRQDPGQGLRLIYYSQIVNDFQKGDIAEGYSVSREKKESFPLTVTSAQKNPTAFYLCASRLWGTQRGNTEAFFGQGTRLTVV.

The genes are TRBV11-2 and TRBJ1-1; no firm D call. The V end was cut by 6 bases, the J end by 1 base, with 9 bases between. The germline V gene has CDR1 SGHAT and CDR2 FQNNGV. The CDR3 consists of 13 residues. Written as DNA, the CDR3 is TGTGCCAGCAGGTATCAGGCGAACACTGAAGCTTTCTTT. It translates to CASRYQANTEAFF.

V usage is TRBV6-6 and J usage is TRBJ1-1, with no clear D. The germline CDR1 and CDR2 sequences are MNHNY and SVGAGI (reference sequence). This CDR3 comprises 14 residues. With 2 bases removed from V and 1 base from J, the gap between germline ends came to 8 bases. DNA for the CDR3: TGTGCCAGCAGTTACCCCAGAACGAACACTGAAGCTTTCTTT. Amino acid sequence: CASSYPRTNTEAFF.

This chain uses TRBV21-1 with TRBJ1-5; no DNA check was done on the table's D call, TRBD1. TRBV21-1 is a recognized pseudogene. The CDR3 is 15 amino acids. The CDR3, as DNA: TGTGCCAGCAGCACTAAGGACAGGGGGCTTCAGCCCCAGCATTTT. Translation: CASSTKDRGLQPQHF.

CDR3: CASSPLGGAQYF. DNA for the CDR3: TGCGCCAGCAGCCCCCTCGGGGGGGCGCAGTATTTT. This rearrangement joins TRBV4-1 to TRBJ2-3; 8 positions match TRBD2. Germline lookup yields CDR1 MGHRA and CDR2 YSYEKL. With 4 bases clipped from V and 10 bases from J, the junction kept 4 bases outside the gene matches. This CDR3 region has 12 residues.

This clone is a singleton in its sample. This chain uses TRBV6-6 with TRBJ1-2; 9 nucleotides line up with TRBD1. V was pared by 5 bases and J by 8 bases, with 12 bases of the junction left unmatched. The V gene's germline CDR1 is MNHNY and CDR2 SVGAGI (reference sequence). There are 15 residues in the CDR3. For the CDR3, the DNA is TGTGCCAGCAGTCCCGGGGGGACAGGGCTATTAGGCTACACCTTC. Its translation is CASSPGGTGLLGYTF.